This T cell receptor (beta chain) derives from a study of cytomegalovirus exposure and HLA in healthy donors. Study-level points and caveats: The study listed some 160 cytomegalovirus-associated TCR beta chains. Rarity characterized most TCR sequences, yet some public TCRs appeared in many donors.

Primers included in the PCR were 60 Vbeta and 13 Jbeta primers. Methods used by the authors: A follow-up analysis tallied around 80 million unique TCR beta chains, about 11 million shared. Assay: immunoSEQ multiplex PCR; the TCRdb copy retains only in-frame clones and omits some. The V and J calls and clone size were taken over from that table, and D and trimming were inferred from the DNA. This sample yields around 130,000 clones, of which 80% are seen a single time; about 2.6% belongs to the top ten. This clone was picked up a small number of times. What it binds is unknown. V was clipped by 5 bases and J by 15 bases; unmatched bases: 13. The CDR3 runs to 14 residues. CDR1 is SNHLY, CDR2 FYNNEI, per germline.

What was sequenced was PBMCs. This TCR came from a man aged 30 to 39 in good health and CMV-seronegative. The chain employs TRBV2 and TRBJ2-1, with 10 bases fitting TRBD1. The CDR3 protein is CASSSGQGNWPLFF. CDR3 coding DNA: TGTGCCAGCAGTTCGGGACAGGGGAATTGGCCGCTGTTCTTC.